This section outlines one TCR beta chain sequence together with its context. This sample was taken from a study of blood T cell repertoires in COVID-19. Across the whole study: The United States, Italy and Spain supplied acute and convalescent COVID-19 samples.

The J segment lost 2 bases and the V segment lost 2 bases, leaving 4 bases of the junction unmatched. Germline values: CDR1 GTSNPN, CDR2 SVGIG (reference sequence). CDR3 length: 15 residues. TCRdb keeps only in-frame clones here, not all; method: immunoSEQ multiplex PCR. The sample carries nearly 110,000 clones, just over 90% recorded once. This sequence was found in a woman aged 25 to 39 with acute or convalescent COVID-19. Sequenced input: peripheral blood. This rearrangement joins TRBV30 to TRBJ2-5, with 11 positions matching TRBD2. The DNA of the CDR3 is TGTGCCTGGAGTAGGGTAGCGGGGGGGCAAGAGACCCAGTACTTC. This codes for CAWSRVAGGQETQYF.